The source of this T cell receptor (beta chain) is a study of metastatic and nonmetastatic thyroid tumors. Trimming shortened V by 0 bases and J by 7 bases, and 11 bases separated the two germline ends. The germline V gene has CDR1 SGDLS and CDR2 YYNGEE. The CDR3 has 13 amino acids. TCRdb re-clonotyped the PCR reads through MiXCR. The sample includes about 43,000 clones, over 10% of them seen just once. Thyroid surgery had not been preceded by any treatment in any patient. Ten or more counts support this clone. Specimen: blood. The source of this sequence is a female donor with papillary thyroid cancer or a benign thyroid nodule (not recorded which). Some clones in this sample may be carry-over from other donors' samples. This sequence joins TRBV9 and TRBJ2-7; no firm D call. The CDR3 DNA sequence: TGTGCCAGCAGCGTAGACCTGCTGACAGAGCAGTACTTC. Translating gives CASSVDLLTEQYF.